This TCR beta chain was found in a study of response to subunit inactivated influenza vaccine. Trimming took 3 bases from V and 6 from J; bases not matched to a gene: 4. From germline, CDR1 is ENHRY and CDR2 SYGVKD. This CDR3 comprises 15 residues. TCRdb re-called the RT-PCR reads with MiXCR, one entry per CDR3 protein. The sample includes about 570,000 distinct CDR3 sequences, approximately 10% of them seen just once. This clonotype was counted only a few times. The sample also formed part of further work on T cells expressing NK-cell markers. That source notes: The cDNA for TCR beta came from 5'RACE template switching with UMIs.

The V and J genes are TRBV10-3 and TRBJ2-1; 11 bases are a match to TRBD1. Material: PBMCs from blood, obtained on the day of vaccination. The receptor's source is a man between 45 and 60 years old who received an inactivated influenza vaccine. The CDR3 DNA sequence: TGTGCCATCAGTGATGTGGGGACAGGGGGCAATGAGCAGTTCTTC. It yields the protein CAISDVGTGGNEQFF.